The following is a T cell receptor beta chain sequence with its context. Which antigen it targets is not known. Per-nucleotide qualities are absent, and no much larger clonotype sits a single base away. The CDR3 spans 10 residues, from the cysteine through the phenylalanine. Of the read, only the CDR3 DNA is kept; its 30 bases are in frame from base 1. The record originates from a study of blood T cell repertoires in COVID-19 (dated by TCRdb to between 2020 and 2021). Describing the broader study: The collaborator samples originated in the United States, Italy and Spain and spanned the acute and convalescent phases of COVID-19. The material from the prospective study consisted of cDNA or gDNA derived from T cells, B-cell-depleted T cells, or PBMCs. Nearly every sample came with metadata listing a de-identified subject ID, COVID-19 status, age in years and sex. The repertoires were released in a freely available public database meant as a resource for research on the immune response to SARS-CoV-2. Where available, HLA class I and class II types were taken from metadata supplied by the sample provider and were not determined by assay-based typing. The samples were drawn from two sources: the first 160 participants of the ongoing ImmuneRACE study, and 1,000 to 1,500 subjects contributed by 6 global collaborators. Deeply sampled blood TCRbeta repertoires from subjects exposed to, actively infected with, or recovered from COVID-19 were included in the dataset.

One collaborating source in Seattle enrolled patients while the patients were actively infected and followed the patients over time throughout the course of disease. Whole blood was collected in K2EDTA tubes by collaborating institutions according to the institutions' own protocols. For TCRbeta analysis, collaborators shipped samples in one of three forms: frozen whole blood, isolated PBMCs, or DNA extracted from either of those sample types. The immunoSEQ Assay, a bias-controlled multiplex PCR, was used to amplify TCRbeta CDR3 regions from genomic DNA. Concerning the study's data processing: The number of nucleated cells in each sample was estimated from the amplification of reference gene primers within the assay. Sequence reads were collapsed and filtered to measure the absolute abundance of every unique TCRbeta CDR3 rearrangement. For each sample, productive Simpson clonality was calculated as the square root of Simpson's diversity index over productive rearrangements. The source is immuneACCESS, and TCRdb retained only in-frame sequences with V and J called. Part of the clones is not carried over; for the studies checked, unresolved V genes explain less than half of this, and the remainder is unexplained. From that table come the V and J calls and clone size; the DNA was used to work out D and trimming. This sample comprises approximately 250,000 clones, 80% to 90% of them detected only once. Around 12% of the sample comes from the top ten.

Here is what the overall study found, with its caveats: How much clinical and demographic metadata was included differed by source and by participant, and the metadata was provided uncurated.

This TCR derives from a woman between 65 and 79 years old with COVID-19, enrolled during active disease. Sequenced input: peripheral blood. Rearrangement joined TRBV12-2 to TRBJ1-5. TRBV12-2 is designated a pseudogene. For the CDR3, the sequence is CASRPNSQHF. The DNA reads as follows: TGTGCAAGTCGTCCTAATAGCCAGCATTTT.